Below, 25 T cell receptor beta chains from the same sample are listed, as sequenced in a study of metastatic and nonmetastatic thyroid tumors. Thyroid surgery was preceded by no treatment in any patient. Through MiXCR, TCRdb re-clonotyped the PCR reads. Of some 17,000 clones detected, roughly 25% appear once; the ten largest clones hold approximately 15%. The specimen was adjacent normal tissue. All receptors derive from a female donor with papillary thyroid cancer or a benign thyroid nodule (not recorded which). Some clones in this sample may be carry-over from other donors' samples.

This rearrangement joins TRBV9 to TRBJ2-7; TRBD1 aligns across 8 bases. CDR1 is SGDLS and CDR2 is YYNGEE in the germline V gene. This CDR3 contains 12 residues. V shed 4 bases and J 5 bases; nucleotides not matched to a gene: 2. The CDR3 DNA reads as TGTGCCAGCAGCTCGACAGGGGACGAGCAGTACTTC. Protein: CASSSTGDEQYF.

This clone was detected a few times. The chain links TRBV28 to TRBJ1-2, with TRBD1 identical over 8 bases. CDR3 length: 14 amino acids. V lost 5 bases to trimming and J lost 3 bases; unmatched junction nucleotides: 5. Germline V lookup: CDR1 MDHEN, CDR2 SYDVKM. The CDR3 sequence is CASSKRTGHYGYTF. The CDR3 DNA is TGTGCCAGCAGTAAACGGACAGGGCACTATGGCTACACCTTC.

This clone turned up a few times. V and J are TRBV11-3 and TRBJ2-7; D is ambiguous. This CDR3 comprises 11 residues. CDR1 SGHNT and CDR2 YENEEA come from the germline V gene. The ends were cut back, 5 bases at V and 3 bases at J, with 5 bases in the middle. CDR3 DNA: TGTGCCAGCAGCCCCATCTACGAGCAGTACTTC. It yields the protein CASSPIYEQYF.

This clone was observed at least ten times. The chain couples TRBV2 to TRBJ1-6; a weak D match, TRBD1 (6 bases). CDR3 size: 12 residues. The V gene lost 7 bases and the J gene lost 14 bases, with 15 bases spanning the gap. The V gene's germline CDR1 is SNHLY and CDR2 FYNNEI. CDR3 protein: CASTLSGGTLHF. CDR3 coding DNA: TGTGCCAGCACCCTGAGTGGGGGCACCCTCCACTTT.

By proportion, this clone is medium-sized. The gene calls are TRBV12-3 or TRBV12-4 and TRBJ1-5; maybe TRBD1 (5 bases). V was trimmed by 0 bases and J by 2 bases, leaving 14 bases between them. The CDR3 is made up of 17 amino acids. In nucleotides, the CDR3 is TGTGCCAGCAGTTTAGCGCGTGGGGGATTGGGCAATCAGCCCCAGCATTTT. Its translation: CASSLARGGLGNQPQHF.

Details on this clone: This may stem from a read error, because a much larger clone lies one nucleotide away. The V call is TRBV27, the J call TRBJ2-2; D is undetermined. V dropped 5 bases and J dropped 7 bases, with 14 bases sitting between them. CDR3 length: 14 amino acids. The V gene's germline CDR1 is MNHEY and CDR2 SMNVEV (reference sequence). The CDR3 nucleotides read TGTGCCAGCAGTGGGTCGGGCGAGATCGGGGAGCTGTTTTTT. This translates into CASSGSGEIGELFF.

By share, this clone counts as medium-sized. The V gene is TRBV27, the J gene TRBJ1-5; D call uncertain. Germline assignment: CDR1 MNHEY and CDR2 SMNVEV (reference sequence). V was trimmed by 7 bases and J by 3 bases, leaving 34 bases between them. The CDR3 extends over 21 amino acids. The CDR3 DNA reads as TGTGCCAGCACCTTATCCACGGGGAATCCGAACGCCCACGCGATCAATCAGCCCCAGCATTTT. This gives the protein CASTLSTGNPNAHAINQPQHF.

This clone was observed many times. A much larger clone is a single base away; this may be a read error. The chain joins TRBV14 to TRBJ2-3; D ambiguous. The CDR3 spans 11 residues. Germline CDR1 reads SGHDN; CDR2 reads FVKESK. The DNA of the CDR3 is TGTGCCAGCAGCCAGTCAGATACGCAGTGTTTT. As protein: CASSQSDTQCF.

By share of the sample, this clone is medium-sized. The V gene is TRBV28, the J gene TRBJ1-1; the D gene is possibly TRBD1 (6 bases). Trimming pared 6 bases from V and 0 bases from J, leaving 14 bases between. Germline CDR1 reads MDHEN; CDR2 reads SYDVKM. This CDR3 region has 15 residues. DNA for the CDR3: TGTGCCAGCAGGCCCGGGGACACCCTGAACACTGAAGCTTTCTTT. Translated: CASRPGDTLNTEAFF.

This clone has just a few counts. The CDR3 here is CASNSGTGGETQYF. The CDR3 DNA reads TGTGCCAGCAACTCCGGGACAGGCGGCGAGACCCAGTACTTC. The gene calls are TRBV6-1 and TRBJ2-5; 8 bases align to TRBD1. This CDR3 is 14 amino acids long. Germline-derived CDR1 and CDR2 are MNHNS and SASEGT. V gave up 7 bases and J gave up 5 bases; unmatched junction bases: 9.

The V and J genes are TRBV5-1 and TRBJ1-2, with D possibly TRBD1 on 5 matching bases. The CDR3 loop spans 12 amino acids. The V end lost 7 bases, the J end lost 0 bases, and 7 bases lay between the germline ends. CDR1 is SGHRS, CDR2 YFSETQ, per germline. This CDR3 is CASGDSNYGYTF. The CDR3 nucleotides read TGCGCCAGCGGGGACTCTAACTATGGCTACACCTTC.

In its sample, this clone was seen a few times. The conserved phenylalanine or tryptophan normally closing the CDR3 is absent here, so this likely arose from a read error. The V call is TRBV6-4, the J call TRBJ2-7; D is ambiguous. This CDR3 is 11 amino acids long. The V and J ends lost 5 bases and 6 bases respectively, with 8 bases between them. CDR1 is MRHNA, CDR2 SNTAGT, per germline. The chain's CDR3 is CASSYELEQYL. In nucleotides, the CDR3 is TGTGCCAGCAGTTACGAACTCGAGCAGTACCTC.

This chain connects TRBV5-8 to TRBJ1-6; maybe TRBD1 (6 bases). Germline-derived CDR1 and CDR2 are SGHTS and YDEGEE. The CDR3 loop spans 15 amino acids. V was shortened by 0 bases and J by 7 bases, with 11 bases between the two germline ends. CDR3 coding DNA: TGTGCCAGCAGCTTGGGGACAGCCAGCAATTCACCCCTCCACTTT. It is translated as CASSLGTASNSPLHF.

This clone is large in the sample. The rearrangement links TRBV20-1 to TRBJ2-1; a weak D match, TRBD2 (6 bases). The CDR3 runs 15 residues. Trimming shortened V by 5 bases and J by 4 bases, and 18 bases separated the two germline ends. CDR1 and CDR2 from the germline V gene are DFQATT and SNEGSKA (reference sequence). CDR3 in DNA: TGCAGTGCTCGCCCTGGGGGGTCGGGATACAATGAGCAGTTCTTC. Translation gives CSARPGGSGYNEQFF.

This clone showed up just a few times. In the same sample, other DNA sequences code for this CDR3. For the CDR3, the DNA is TGCGCCAGCAGCCAGGGGGCAACCGGGGAGCTGTTTTTT. This codes for CASSQGATGELFF. The rearrangement links TRBV4-1 to TRBJ2-2; maybe TRBD1 (6 bases). With 3 bases removed from V and 5 bases from J, the gap between germline ends came to 7 bases. The CDR3 has 13 amino acids. Per the germline V gene, CDR1 is MGHRA and CDR2 is YSYEKL.

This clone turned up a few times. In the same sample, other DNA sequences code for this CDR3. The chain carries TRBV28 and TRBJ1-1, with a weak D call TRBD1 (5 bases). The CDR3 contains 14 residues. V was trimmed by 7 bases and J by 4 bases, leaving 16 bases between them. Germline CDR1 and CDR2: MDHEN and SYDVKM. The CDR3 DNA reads TGTGCCAGCAATTCTCTCCCAAGGGGCACTGAAGCTTTCTTT. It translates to CASNSLPRGTEAFF.

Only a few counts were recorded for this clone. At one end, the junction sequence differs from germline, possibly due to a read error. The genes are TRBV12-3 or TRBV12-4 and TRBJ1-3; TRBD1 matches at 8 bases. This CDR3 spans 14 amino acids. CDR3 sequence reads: CASRLAGGYKAIYF. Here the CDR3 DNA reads TGTGCCAGCAGATTAGCAGGGGGCTACAAGGCCATATATTTT.

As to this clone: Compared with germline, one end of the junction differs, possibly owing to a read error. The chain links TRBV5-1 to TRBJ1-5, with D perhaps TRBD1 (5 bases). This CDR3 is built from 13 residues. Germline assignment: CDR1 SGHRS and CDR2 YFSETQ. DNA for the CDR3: TGCGCCAGCAGTTTGGCTTGGGGGCAGCCCCAGCATTTT. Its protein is CASSLAWGQPQHF.

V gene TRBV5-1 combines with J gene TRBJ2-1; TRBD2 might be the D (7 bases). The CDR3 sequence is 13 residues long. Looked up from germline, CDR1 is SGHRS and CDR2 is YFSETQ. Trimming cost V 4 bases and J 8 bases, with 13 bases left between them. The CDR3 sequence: CASSRAGADEQFF. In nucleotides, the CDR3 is TGCGCCAGCAGCCGGGCGGGGGCAGATGAGCAGTTCTTC.

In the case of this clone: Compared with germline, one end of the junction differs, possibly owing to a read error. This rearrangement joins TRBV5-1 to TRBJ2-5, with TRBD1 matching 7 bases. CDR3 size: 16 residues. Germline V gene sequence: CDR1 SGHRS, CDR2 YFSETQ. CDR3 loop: CASSLFPGGVEESQYF. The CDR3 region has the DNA TGCGCCAGCAGCTTGTTCCCAGGGGGTGTCGAAGAGTCCCAGTACTTC.

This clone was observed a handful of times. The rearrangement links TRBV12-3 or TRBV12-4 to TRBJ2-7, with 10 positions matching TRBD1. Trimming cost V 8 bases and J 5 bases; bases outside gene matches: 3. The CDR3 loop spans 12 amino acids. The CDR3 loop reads CASATGGDEQYF. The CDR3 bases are TGTGCCAGCGCGACAGGGGGCGACGAGCAGTACTTC.

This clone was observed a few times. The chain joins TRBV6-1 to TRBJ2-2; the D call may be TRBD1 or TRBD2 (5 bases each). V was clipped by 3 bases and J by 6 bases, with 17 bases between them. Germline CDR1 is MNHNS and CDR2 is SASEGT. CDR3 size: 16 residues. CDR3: CASSERDLRWAGELFF. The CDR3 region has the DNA TGTGCCAGCAGTGAGAGGGACCTGAGGTGGGCCGGGGAGCTGTTTTTT.

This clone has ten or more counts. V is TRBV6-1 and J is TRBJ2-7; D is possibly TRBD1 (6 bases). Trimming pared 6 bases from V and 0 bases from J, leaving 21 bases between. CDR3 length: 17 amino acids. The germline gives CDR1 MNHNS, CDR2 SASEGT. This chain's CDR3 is CASRQAHRALGSYEQYF. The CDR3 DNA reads TGTGCCAGCAGGCAGGCTCACAGGGCCCTCGGCTCCTACGAGCAGTACTTC.

The CDR3 region has the DNA TGTGCCAGCAGCGCATTTGTAGCGGTCAATGAGCAGTTCTTC. Translated, it gives CASSAFVAVNEQFF. This sequence joins TRBV7-2 and TRBJ2-1, with a tentative D call TRBD2 (6 bases). The germline V gene has CDR1 SGHTA and CDR2 FQGNSA. With 5 bases removed from V and 6 bases from J, the gap between germline ends came to 14 bases. This CDR3 comprises 14 residues.

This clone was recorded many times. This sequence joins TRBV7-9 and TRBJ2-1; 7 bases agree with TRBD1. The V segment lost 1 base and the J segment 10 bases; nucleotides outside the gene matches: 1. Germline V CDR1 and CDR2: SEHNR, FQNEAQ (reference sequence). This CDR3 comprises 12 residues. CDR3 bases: TGTGCCAGCAGCTTAGGGGACAGAGAGCAGTTCTTC. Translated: CASSLGDREQFF.